The 29 T cell receptor beta chains listed next were all sequenced from one sample in a study of sequential checkpoint blockade in melanoma. Using immunoSEQ multiplex PCR, the repertoire was profiled, and TCRdb retains in-frame clones only, with some absent. The sample has over 25,000 clones, around three quarters seen once; the top ten hold 13%. Treatment specified: randomized to nivolumab then ipilimumab (arm A) or the reverse (arm B). The sequenced sample was CD8+ T cells sorted from blood (inferred from file names), obtained from a patient given nivolumab and ipilimumab in sequence. The receptors stem from a human donor with melanoma.

This clone was found a few times. J is TRBJ1-5 and V is TRBV7-9, with D maybe TRBD1 (5 bases). There are 14 residues in the CDR3. Germline V gene sequence: CDR1 SEHNR, CDR2 FQNEAQ (reference sequence). V lost 5 bases and J 5 bases, leaving 13 bases between the germline ends. CDR3 protein: CASSGGGFHQPQHF. The CDR3, as DNA: TGTGCCAGCAGCGGGGGGGGGTTTCATCAGCCCCAGCATTTT. The full variable domain, completed using reference TRBV7-9 and TRBJ1-5, is DTGVSQNPRHKITKRGQNVTFRCDPISEHNRLYWYRQTLGQGPEFLTYFQNEAQLEKSRLLSDRFSAERPKGSFSTLEIQRTEQGDSAMYLCASSGGGFHQPQHFGDGTRLSIL.

About this clone itself: At the DNA level, this CDR3 is encoded by other sequences in the same sample as well. The CDR3: CASSLGLAGGTSTDTQYF. CDR3 DNA: TGTGCCAGCAGTTTAGGGCTAGCGGGGGGAACTAGCACAGATACGCAGTATTTT. This chain joins TRBV28 and TRBJ2-3, with 11 bases aligning to TRBD2. Germline CDR1 is MDHEN and CDR2 is SYDVKM. Losses at the gene ends were 2 bases for V and 0 bases for J; bases not matched to a gene: 7. The CDR3 runs to 18 residues.

The V call is TRBV2, the J call TRBJ2-7; D is possibly TRBD1 (6 bases). The V gene's germline CDR1 is SNHLY and CDR2 FYNNEI. This CDR3 has 14 residues. The V and J ends lost 4 bases and 7 bases respectively, with 17 bases between them. This CDR3 is CASSVGTPPIEQYF. The CDR3 nucleotides are TGTGCCAGCAGTGTTGGGACACCCCCCATAGAGCAGTACTTC. Variable domain in full (rest from reference TRBV2 and TRBJ2-7): EPEVTQTPSHQVTQMGQEVILRCVPISNHLYFYWYRQILGQKVEFLVSFYNNEISEKSEIFDDQFSVERPDGSNFTLKIRSTKLEDSAMYFCASSVGTPPIEQYFGPGTRLTVT.

The chain joins TRBV4-3 to TRBJ2-3; tentative D call: TRBD2 (5 bases). The germline CDR1 and CDR2 sequences are LGHNA and YSLEER. This CDR3 comprises 15 residues. With 4 bases removed from V and 6 bases from J, the gap between germline ends came to 17 bases. The CDR3 region is CASSPTDSSSDTQYF. The CDR3 nucleotides are TGCGCCAGCAGCCCCACGGACTCTTCGAGCGATACGCAGTATTTT.

CDR3 coding DNA: TGTGCCAGCAGTCGGACAGCAACTAATGAAAAACTGTTTTTT. This translates into CASSRTATNEKLFF. This chain uses TRBV28 with TRBJ1-4; TRBD1 is a possible D gene (6 bases). Germline lookup yields CDR1 MDHEN and CDR2 SYDVKM. V lost 5 bases and J 0 bases, leaving 7 bases between the germline ends. This CDR3 is 14 amino acids long.

This clone is a singleton in its sample. The rearrangement joins TRBV5-4 to TRBJ2-1; 7 nucleotides agree with TRBD1. V shed 6 bases and J 15 bases; nucleotides not matched to a gene: 12. Germline CDR1 and CDR2: SGHNT and YYREEE (reference sequence). CDR3 length equals 12 residues. The CDR3 coding sequence is TGTGCCAGCATCGACAGGGCCTCTAGGCGGTTCTTC. As protein: CASIDRASRRFF.

The genes are TRBV5-1 and TRBJ2-7; 11 nucleotides align to TRBD1. The CDR3 extends over 14 amino acids. Germline CDR1 is SGHRS and CDR2 is YFSETQ. Germline trimming cut 5 bases from V and 5 bases from J; bases unmatched to any gene: 6. The CDR3 region is CASRAGTGGDEQYF. DNA of the CDR3: TGCGCCAGCAGAGCCGGGACAGGGGGTGACGAGCAGTACTTC.

This clone has only a few counts. This chain joins TRBV29-1 and TRBJ1-5, with TRBD1 as a possible D gene (5 bases). The length of the CDR3 is 13 residues. Germline assignment: CDR1 SQVTM and CDR2 ANQGSEA. V was clipped by 3 bases and J by 6 bases, with 12 bases between them. CDR3 sequence (DNA): TGCAGCGTTGAGGTCAGGGAGGGTCAGCCCCAGCATTTT. Its translation is CSVEVREGQPQHF.

The chain combines TRBV6-1 with TRBJ2-1; D ambiguous. The V gene's germline CDR1 is MNHNS and CDR2 SASEGT. This CDR3 has 16 amino acids. V gave up 0 bases and J gave up 4 bases, with 13 bases separating them. This CDR3 is CASSEAARMTYNEQFF. DNA of the CDR3: TGTGCCAGCAGTGAAGCGGCTAGGATGACTTACAATGAGCAGTTCTTC.

This sequence joins TRBV28 and TRBJ2-5, with D unclear. The CDR3 sequence is 15 residues long. The germline V and J ends were trimmed by 2 bases and 2 bases, with 12 bases remaining between them. The germline gives CDR1 MDHEN, CDR2 SYDVKM. DNA for the CDR3: TGTGCCAGCAGTTTAAGGTTGACATTTCAAGAGACCCAGTACTTC. Translation gives CASSLRLTFQETQYF.

The rearrangement links TRBV7-8 to TRBJ2-7; D may be TRBD1 (5 bases). The CDR3 is 14 residues long. Trimming left V 1 base short and J 4 bases short, with 11 bases between. The germline V gene encodes CDR1 SGHVS and CDR2 FQNEAQ. CDR3 coding DNA: TGTGCCAGCAGCTTAGGGGCAGGGTCGTACGAGCAGTACTTC. Translating gives CASSLGAGSYEQYF.

This clone has only one observation. The V call is TRBV19, the J call TRBJ1-2, with a tentative D call TRBD1 (6 bases). The CDR3 contains 14 residues. The V end lost 5 bases, the J end lost 4 bases, and 14 bases lay between the germline ends. The germline gives CDR1 LNHDA, CDR2 SQIVND (reference sequence). The CDR3 region is CASSEDSGGYGYTF. DNA of the CDR3: TGTGCCAGTAGTGAGGACAGTGGCGGCTATGGCTACACCTTC.

The CDR3 sequence: CASSRPGATEAFF. As DNA, the CDR3 is TGTGCCAGCAGCCGACCAGGGGCCACTGAAGCTTTCTTT. The chain joins TRBV5-5 to TRBJ1-1, with a possible D match to TRBD1 (6 bases). V gave up 4 bases and J gave up 4 bases, with 11 bases separating them. The CDR3 consists of 13 residues. CDR1 is SGHKS and CDR2 is YYEKEE in the germline V gene (reference sequence).

This sequence joins TRBV5-1 and TRBJ1-2; D not resolved. The CDR3 has 13 amino acids. The ends were cut back, 0 bases at V and 4 bases at J, with 7 bases in the middle. Germline V CDR1 and CDR2: SGHRS, YFSETQ. The CDR3 reads CASSLEQFYGYTF. In DNA form, the CDR3 reads TGCGCCAGCAGCTTGGAACAGTTCTATGGCTACACCTTC.

The gene calls are TRBV7-9 and TRBJ1-4; 10 bases are shared with TRBD1. J gave up 6 bases and V 6 bases, and 1 base lay outside the gene matches. CDR1 and CDR2 from the germline V gene are SEHNR and FQNEAQ (reference sequence). The CDR3 has 13 residues. The CDR3 coding sequence is TGTGCCAGCAGGGGACAGGGGTATGAAAAACTGTTTTTT. This codes for CASRGQGYEKLFF.

This clone was seen a few times. This rearrangement joins TRBV7-3 to TRBJ2-1, with 10 bases fitting TRBD2. The germline gives CDR1 SGHTA, CDR2 FQGTGA. This CDR3 is built from 16 residues. The ends lost 0 bases at V and 5 bases at J; junction bases unmatched: 4. In nucleotides, the CDR3 is TGTGCCAGCAGCTTAACGCCCCTAGCGGGGGACAATGAGCAGTTCTTC. Translating it yields CASSLTPLAGDNEQFF.

J is TRBJ2-5 and V is TRBV4-2, with 12 bases matching TRBD2. The CDR3 is 18 residues long. With V trimmed by 4 bases and J by 6 bases, 15 bases remained unmatched. Germline CDR1 is LGHNA and CDR2 is YNFKEQ. The CDR3 bases are TGTGCCAGCAGCCCTATCATAGCTAGCGGGGGGGCTGGGAAGACCCAGTACTTC. This translates into CASSPIIASGGAGKTQYF.

This chain uses TRBV19 with TRBJ2-2; 7 bases align to TRBD2. V lost 7 bases and J lost 0; bases outside the gene matches: 2. From germline, CDR1 is LNHDA and CDR2 SQIVND (reference sequence). This CDR3 has 14 amino acids. The CDR3 nucleotides are TGTGCCAGTAACCGGGGGGCGAACACCGGGGAGCTGTTTTTT. Amino acid sequence: CASNRGANTGELFF.

The chain combines TRBV9 with TRBJ2-3; D is uncertain. The CDR3 contains 15 residues. Trimming cost V 0 bases and J 2 bases, with 10 bases left between them. The germline V gene has CDR1 SGDLS and CDR2 YYNGEE. The DNA for the CDR3 is TGTGCCAGCAGCGTAGGCCGGTGGTCCACAGATACGCAGTATTTT. This encodes CASSVGRWSTDTQYF.

This clone was seen more than once but under ten times. The gene calls are TRBV7-6 and TRBJ1-1; no definite D call. CDR3 length equals 16 residues. The V gene's germline CDR1 is SGHVS and CDR2 FNYEAQ. Trimming removed 1 base at V and 0 bases at J, with 12 bases between. CDR3 loop: CASSLGRGAMNTEAFF. The CDR3 region has the DNA TGTGCCAGCAGCTTAGGTCGCGGTGCCATGAACACTGAAGCTTTCTTT. Full variable domain (outside the CDR3, taken from reference TRBV7-6 and TRBJ1-1): GAGVSQSPRYKVTKRGQDVALRCDPISGHVSLYWYRQALGQGPEFLTYFNYEAQQDKSGLPNDRFSAERPEGSISTLTIQRTEQRDSAMYRCASSLGRGAMNTEAFFGQGTRLTVV.

This rearrangement joins TRBV5-6 to TRBJ2-7, with D possibly TRBD2 on 5 matching bases. Trimming shortened V by 0 bases and J by 0 bases, and 7 bases separated the two germline ends. The germline V gene encodes CDR1 SGHDT and CDR2 YYEEEE. This CDR3 comprises 14 residues. The DNA of the CDR3 is TGTGCCAGCAGCTTGGGTGGGAGCTCCTACGAGCAGTACTTC. It codes for CASSLGGSSYEQYF.

This clone appeared a few times. This chain connects TRBV27 to TRBJ2-1; no clear D. This CDR3 is built from 15 residues. Trimming shortened V by 0 bases and J by 3 bases, and 9 bases separated the two germline ends. Germline values: CDR1 MNHEY, CDR2 SMNVEV (reference sequence). This CDR3 is CASSLSRSVYNEQFF. In DNA, the CDR3 is TGTGCCAGCAGTTTATCGCGGAGCGTCTACAATGAGCAGTTCTTC.

This clone was detected once. The chain recombines TRBV6-1 with TRBJ2-1; D is unresolved. Germline assignment: CDR1 MNHNS and CDR2 SASEGT. The CDR3 runs 13 residues. With 3 bases removed from V and 3 bases from J, the gap between germline ends came to 6 bases. The CDR3 protein is CASSEAGYNEQFF. The CDR3 coding sequence is TGTGCCAGCAGTGAGGCAGGCTACAATGAGCAGTTCTTC.

The rearrangement joins TRBV14 to TRBJ2-7; perhaps TRBD1 as D (6 bases). This CDR3 has 15 residues. CDR1 and CDR2 (germline): SGHDN, FVKESK. Trimming stripped 2 bases from V and 3 bases from J, with 14 bases between. The CDR3 region is CASSQHRDNRYEQYF. CDR3 in DNA: TGTGCCAGCAGCCAACACCGGGACAACCGCTACGAGCAGTACTTC.

This clone was recorded a few times. V and J are TRBV6-5 and TRBJ1-3; 9 bases are a match to TRBD1. Germline trimming cut 5 bases from V and 4 bases from J; bases unmatched to any gene: 6. The CDR3 consists of 15 residues. Per the germline V gene, CDR1 is MNHEY and CDR2 is SVGAGI. CDR3 loop: CASSPTGGGGNTIYF. The CDR3, as DNA: TGTGCCAGCAGTCCCACAGGGGGCGGAGGAAACACCATATATTTT.

This clone was picked up a small number of times. The chain is built from TRBV7-8 and TRBJ2-1; 11 nucleotides agree with TRBD1. V gave up 3 bases and J gave up 2 bases; unmatched junction bases: 0. This CDR3 contains 15 residues. The V gene's germline CDR1 is SGHVS and CDR2 FQNEAQ. The CDR3 sequence: CASSLGQGAYNEQFF. Here the CDR3 DNA reads TGTGCCAGCAGCTTGGGACAGGGGGCCTACAATGAGCAGTTCTTC.

The chain uses TRBV5-1 and TRBJ2-1; TRBD2 matches at 10 bases. CDR3 length equals 16 residues. Germline trimming cut 1 base from V and 3 bases from J; bases unmatched to any gene: 4. The germline CDR1 and CDR2 sequences are SGHRS and YFSETQ. The DNA for the CDR3 is TGCGCCAGCAGCTTGCTAGCGGGGGCCTTCTACAATGAGCAGTTCTTC. This encodes CASSLLAGAFYNEQFF.

The chain is built from TRBV28 and TRBJ1-5; possibly TRBD1 for D (5 bases). The germline V gene encodes CDR1 MDHEN and CDR2 SYDVKM. V shed 7 bases and J shed 6 bases, with 25 bases lying between them. The CDR3 sequence is 17 residues long. CDR3 in amino acids: CASIPAGGGSLGQPQHF. DNA for the CDR3: TGTGCCAGCATACCCGCCGGGGGGGGGTCGCTCGGTCAGCCCCAGCATTTT.

This rearrangement joins TRBV6-5 to TRBJ2-5; the D gene is possibly TRBD1 (6 bases). The DNA matches TRBJ2-7 better at its end, which makes the J call doubtful. This CDR3 is 13 amino acids long. Germline CDR1 is MNHEY and CDR2 is SVGAGI. The DNA of the CDR3 is TGTGCCAGCAGTTACTCGAGGGGGTACGAGCAGTACTTC. It yields the protein CASSYSRGYEQYF.